Below, 23 T cell receptor beta chains from the same sample are listed, as sequenced in a study of T cells after yellow fever vaccination. TCRdb processed the 5' RACE reads anew with MiXCR; each CDR3 protein has one entry. This sample has 500,000 to 650,000 distinct CDR3 sequences, with roughly a sixth found just once. This sample comprised PBMCs, obtained 5 to 6 days after the first yellow fever vaccination. The receptors come from a man between 18 and 29 years old who received the YFV17D yellow fever vaccine.

This clonotype was picked up a small number of times. J is TRBJ2-2 and V is TRBV11-2; TRBD2 matches 14 bases. The CDR3 runs to 19 residues. J was trimmed by 3 bases and V by 4 bases; bases with no gene match: 10. Germline V gene sequence: CDR1 SGHAT, CDR2 FQNNGV. CDR3: CASSSTGLAGGWYTGELFF. DNA of the CDR3: TGTGCCAGCAGCTCCACCGGACTAGCGGGGGGTTGGTACACCGGGGAGCTGTTTTTT. The full variable domain, rest sourced from reference TRBV11-2 and TRBJ2-2, is EAGVAQSPRYKIIEKRQSVAFWCNPISGHATLYWYQQILGQGPKLLIQFQNNGVVDDSQLPKDRFSAERLKGVDSTLKIQPAKLEDSAVYLCASSSTGLAGGWYTGELFFGEGSRLTVL.

This clonotype was seen only a few times. The V gene is TRBV7-9, the J gene TRBJ1-1; unclear D gene. The CDR3 has 11 residues. Trimming removed 2 bases at V and 5 bases at J, with 3 bases between. Looked up from germline, CDR1 is SEHNR and CDR2 is FQNEAQ (reference sequence). CDR3 loop: CASSLRTEAFF. In nucleotides, the CDR3 is TGTGCCAGCAGCTTACGTACTGAAGCTTTCTTT.

This chain uses TRBV28 with TRBJ2-4; D might be TRBD2 (5 bases). CDR3 size: 19 residues. From germline, CDR1 is MDHEN and CDR2 SYDVKM. V was pared by 6 bases and J by 2 bases, with 26 bases between. The CDR3 protein is CASSSSGNSKALTKNIQYF. The CDR3 DNA reads TGTGCCAGCAGCTCCTCCGGGAACTCTAAGGCCCTGACCAAAAACATTCAGTACTTC.

A few counts support this clonotype. The CDR3 sequence is CASSQVGNRLGTDTQYF. In nucleotides, the CDR3 is TGTGCCAGCAGCCAAGTGGGGAACCGGCTGGGAACAGATACGCAGTATTTT. V and J are TRBV4-2 and TRBJ2-3; D gene uncertain. CDR3 length: 17 residues. V was pared by 1 base and J by 3 bases, with 17 bases between. Germline V gene sequence: CDR1 LGHNA, CDR2 YNFKEQ.

This clonotype was seen a handful of times. The chain joins TRBV18 to TRBJ2-5; D might be TRBD1 (6 bases). V was shortened by 0 bases and J by 3 bases, with 14 bases between the two germline ends. The CDR3 has 16 amino acids. Germline CDR1 is KGHSH and CDR2 is LQKENI. The CDR3 here is CASSPPRGRRKETQYF. The CDR3 region has the DNA TGTGCCAGCTCACCACCCAGGGGCAGGAGGAAAGAGACCCAGTACTTC.

This sequence joins TRBV12-3 or TRBV12-4 and TRBJ2-7; D gene unclear. Trimming shortened V by 1 base and J by 6 bases, and 7 bases separated the two germline ends. This CDR3 has 12 residues. The DNA for the CDR3 is TGTGCCAGCAGTTTAGTGATAGTCGAGCAGTACTTC. It codes for CASSLVIVEQYF.

The table lists this clonotype with a few counts. The junction and the germline gene differ at one end; a read error may be behind it. The CDR3 region is CSVEAAGEGDTQCF. The DNA of the CDR3 is TGCAGCGTGGAGGCAGCAGGTGAGGGAGATACGCAGTGTTTT. This chain links TRBV29-1 with TRBJ2-3; D possibly corresponds to TRBD2 (5 bases). The CDR3 has 14 amino acids. Germline assignment: CDR1 SQVTM and CDR2 ANQGSEA.

This clonotype was seen a handful of times. V usage is TRBV7-2 and J usage is TRBJ1-4; D is unclear. The CDR3 sequence is 15 residues long. Germline V gives CDR1 SGHTA, CDR2 FQGNSA. Trimming cost V 1 base and J 8 bases, with 14 bases left between them. The CDR3 sequence is CASSLVGQDPEKLFF. In nucleotides, the CDR3 is TGTGCCAGCAGCTTAGTCGGGCAGGATCCGGAAAAACTGTTTTTT.

This clonotype appeared many times. The chain is built from TRBV29-1 and TRBJ1-6; a possible D gene is TRBD1 (5 bases). V lost 4 bases, J lost 6 bases, and 10 bases lay in between. Germline CDR1 is SQVTM and CDR2 is ANQGSEA. The CDR3 runs 13 residues. The CDR3 nucleotides are TGCAGCGTTGCTGAAGGGACTAATTCACCCCTCCACTTT. As protein: CSVAEGTNSPLHF.

This clonotype was detected ten times or more. The J gene is TRBJ2-5, the V gene TRBV27, with 10 bases fitting TRBD2. Trimming took 6 bases from V and 6 from J; bases not matched to a gene: 10. CDR1 is MNHEY and CDR2 is SMNVEV in the germline V gene (reference sequence). This CDR3 has 15 residues. The CDR3 DNA is TGTGCCAGCAGCCTGGGGACTAGCGCCCTACAGACCCAGTACTTC. It yields the protein CASSLGTSALQTQYF.

This clonotype was counted a few times. This rearrangement joins TRBV10-2 to TRBJ2-3; D uncertain. Germline V CDR1 and CDR2: WSHSY, SAAADI. The CDR3 length is 15 residues. V was cut by 3 bases and J by 3 bases, with 13 bases left in between. The CDR3: CASSDTTPRTDTQYF. CDR3 DNA: TGCGCCAGCAGTGACACAACCCCCCGTACAGATACGCAGTATTTT.

This clonotype was seen more than once but under ten times. The gene calls are TRBV11-2 and TRBJ2-5, with D perhaps TRBD1 (6 bases). CDR3 length equals 17 residues. The germline CDR1 and CDR2 sequences are SGHAT and FQNNGV. V was pared by 1 base and J by 5 bases, with 20 bases between. The CDR3, as DNA: TGTGCCAGCAGCTTAGTGTTGGGGGCGGGCCGTGGGGAGACCCAGTACTTC. Translated: CASSLVLGAGRGETQYF.

This clonotype was observed at least ten times. The chain is built from TRBV5-5 and TRBJ1-4, with TRBD1 identical over 8 bases. V dropped 4 bases and J dropped 11; count of bases not matched to a gene: 10. Germline V gene lookup returns CDR1 SGHKS and CDR2 YYEKEE (reference sequence). The CDR3 length is 14 residues. The CDR3 DNA is TGTGCCAGCAGCGTCCGGGACAGGTCACCCAAACTGTTTTTT. Translated, it gives CASSVRDRSPKLFF.

This clonotype was detected only a few times. The chain carries TRBV7-2 and TRBJ2-1; a weak D match, TRBD1 (5 bases). V was shortened by 5 bases and J by 1 base, with 12 bases between the two germline ends. This CDR3 region has 15 residues. Per the germline V gene, CDR1 is SGHTA and CDR2 is FQGNSA. The CDR3 nucleotides read TGTGCCAGCAGCGCCCGACAGACGTCCTACAATGAGCAGTTCTTC. It specifies CASSARQTSYNEQFF.

This clonotype was detected a few times. This sequence joins TRBV9 and TRBJ2-2; 8 bases align to TRBD2. Germline loops: CDR1 SGDLS, CDR2 YYNGEE. The V gene end was trimmed by 4 bases and the J gene end by 6 bases; junction bases not matched to a gene: 11. The CDR3 spans 16 residues. CDR3 sequence reads: CASSPRGGRNSGELFF. The DNA for the CDR3 is TGTGCCAGCAGCCCCCGGGGGGGCCGTAATTCCGGGGAGCTGTTTTTT.

The rearrangement links TRBV5-6 to TRBJ2-1, with a tentative D call TRBD1 (5 bases). Trimming took 4 bases from V and 10 from J, leaving 12 bases between them. CDR3 length: 12 amino acids. Germline V gene data show CDR1 as SGHDT and CDR2 as YYEEEE. The CDR3 region has the DNA TGTGCCAGCAGCCTGGACAAATGGGAGCAGTTCTTC. Its translation: CASSLDKWEQFF.

V gene TRBV29-1 combines with J gene TRBJ2-5; a possible D gene is TRBD2 (6 bases). Germline V gene lookup returns CDR1 SQVTM and CDR2 ANQGSEA. The CDR3 runs 14 residues. V lost 1 base and J 5 bases, leaving 14 bases between the germline ends. The CDR3 sequence is CSVEARGGGETQYF. The CDR3 nucleotides read TGCAGCGTTGAAGCCCGGGGCGGAGGGGAGACCCAGTACTTC.

This clonotype was seen a handful of times. The J gene is TRBJ2-6, the V gene TRBV4-1; the D is unclear. Trimming shortened V by 0 bases and J by 0 bases, and 6 bases separated the two germline ends. The CDR3 runs 16 residues. In germline, CDR1 is MGHRA, CDR2 YSYEKL. The CDR3 nucleotides are TGCGCCAGCAGCCAAGACCCGGACTCTGGGGCCAACGTCCTGACTTTC. Protein sequence: CASSQDPDSGANVLTF.

V usage is TRBV12-3 or TRBV12-4 and J usage is TRBJ1-5; D perhaps matches TRBD1 (6 bases). Trimming pared 1 base from V and 1 base from J, leaving 8 bases between. The CDR3 consists of 15 residues. This CDR3 reads CASSLVQGSNQPQHF. The DNA of the CDR3 is TGTGCCAGCAGTTTAGTACAGGGAAGCAATCAGCCCCAGCATTTT.

The chain uses TRBV6-2 or TRBV6-3 and TRBJ2-5, with D tentatively TRBD1 or TRBD2 (5 bases each). The germline V and J ends were trimmed by 6 bases and 9 bases, with 23 bases remaining between them. The CDR3 is 15 amino acids. CDR1 is MNHEY and CDR2 is SVGEGT in the germline V gene. The CDR3, as DNA: TGTGCCAGCAGGGGGGACGGCTTTGGTATTGCGGCCCAGTACTTC. Translating gives CASRGDGFGIAAQYF.

The gene calls are TRBV29-1 and TRBJ1-1, with TRBD1 identical over 9 bases. The trim removed 4 bases at V and 2 bases at J, leaving 11 bases unmatched. Germline V gene sequence: CDR1 SQVTM, CDR2 ANQGSEA. The CDR3 has 16 amino acids. The chain's CDR3 is CSVVGSPGQGNTEAFF. CDR3 bases: TGCAGCGTTGTGGGCTCACCGGGACAGGGTAACACTGAAGCTTTCTTT.

The chain employs TRBV12-3 or TRBV12-4 and TRBJ2-7; D not resolved. The CDR3 extends over 13 amino acids. Trimming removed 5 bases at V and 4 bases at J, with 12 bases between. The CDR3 region has the DNA TGTGCCAGCAGTACCAACGACCCGTACGAGCAGTACTTC. Residues: CASSTNDPYEQYF.

The chain joins TRBV4-2 to TRBJ2-3, with 7 bases identical to TRBD2. This CDR3 has 16 amino acids. Unmatched junction bases numbered 7, after V lost 2 bases and J lost 2 bases. The V gene's germline CDR1 is LGHNA and CDR2 YNFKEQ. The CDR3 loop is CASSQSGGGNTDTQYF. The CDR3, as DNA: TGTGCCAGCAGCCAATCTGGGGGGGGAAACACAGATACGCAGTATTTT.